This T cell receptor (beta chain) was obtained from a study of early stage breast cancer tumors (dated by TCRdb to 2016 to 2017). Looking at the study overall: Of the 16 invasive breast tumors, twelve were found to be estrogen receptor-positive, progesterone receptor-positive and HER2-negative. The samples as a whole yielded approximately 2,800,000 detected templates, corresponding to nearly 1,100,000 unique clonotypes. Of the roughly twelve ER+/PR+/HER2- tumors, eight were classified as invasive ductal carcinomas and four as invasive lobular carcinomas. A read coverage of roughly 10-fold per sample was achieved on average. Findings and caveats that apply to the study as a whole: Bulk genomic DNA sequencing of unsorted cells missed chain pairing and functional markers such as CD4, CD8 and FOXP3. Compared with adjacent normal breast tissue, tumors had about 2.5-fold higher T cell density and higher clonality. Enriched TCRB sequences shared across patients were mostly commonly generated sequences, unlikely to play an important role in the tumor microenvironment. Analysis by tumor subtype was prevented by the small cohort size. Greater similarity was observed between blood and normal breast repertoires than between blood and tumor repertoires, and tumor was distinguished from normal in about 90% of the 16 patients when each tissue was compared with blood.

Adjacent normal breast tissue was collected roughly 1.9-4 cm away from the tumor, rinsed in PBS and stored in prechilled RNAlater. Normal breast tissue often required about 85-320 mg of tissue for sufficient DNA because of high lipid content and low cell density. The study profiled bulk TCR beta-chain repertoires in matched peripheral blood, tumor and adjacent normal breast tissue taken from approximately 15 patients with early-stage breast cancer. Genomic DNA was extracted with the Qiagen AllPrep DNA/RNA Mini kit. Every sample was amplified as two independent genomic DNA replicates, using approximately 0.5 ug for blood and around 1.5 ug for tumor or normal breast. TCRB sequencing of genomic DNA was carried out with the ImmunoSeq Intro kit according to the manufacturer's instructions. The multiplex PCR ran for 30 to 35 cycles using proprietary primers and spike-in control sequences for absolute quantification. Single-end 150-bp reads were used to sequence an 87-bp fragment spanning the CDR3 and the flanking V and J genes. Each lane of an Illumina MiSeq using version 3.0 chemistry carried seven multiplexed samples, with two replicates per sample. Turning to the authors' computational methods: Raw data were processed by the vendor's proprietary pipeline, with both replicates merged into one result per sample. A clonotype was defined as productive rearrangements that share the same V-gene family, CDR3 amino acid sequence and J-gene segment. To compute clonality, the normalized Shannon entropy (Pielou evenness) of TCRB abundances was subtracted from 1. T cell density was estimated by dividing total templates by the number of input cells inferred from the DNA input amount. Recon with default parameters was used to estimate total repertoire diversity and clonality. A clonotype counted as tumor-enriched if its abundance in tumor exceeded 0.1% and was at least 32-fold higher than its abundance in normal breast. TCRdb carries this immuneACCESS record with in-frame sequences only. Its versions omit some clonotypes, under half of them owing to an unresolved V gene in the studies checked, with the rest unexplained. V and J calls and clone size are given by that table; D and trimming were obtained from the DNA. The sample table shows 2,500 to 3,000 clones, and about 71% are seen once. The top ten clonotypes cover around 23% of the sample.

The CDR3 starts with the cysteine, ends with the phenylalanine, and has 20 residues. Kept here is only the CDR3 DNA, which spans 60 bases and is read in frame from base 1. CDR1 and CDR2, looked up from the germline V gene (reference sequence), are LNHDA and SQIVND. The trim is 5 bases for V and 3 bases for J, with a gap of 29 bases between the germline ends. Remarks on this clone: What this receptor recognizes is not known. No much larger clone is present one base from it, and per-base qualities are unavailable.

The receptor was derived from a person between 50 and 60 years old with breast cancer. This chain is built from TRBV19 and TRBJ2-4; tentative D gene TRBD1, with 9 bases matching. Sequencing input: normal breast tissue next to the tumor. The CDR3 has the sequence CASSESGTGLLAGHKNIQYF. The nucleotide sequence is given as TGTGCCAGTAGTGAATCCGGGACAGGGTTGCTAGCGGGCCACAAAAACATTCAGTACTTC.